The 31 T cell receptor beta chains presented below share a single source sample, sequenced in a study of blood T cells in healthy people across ages (dated by TCRdb to between 2014 and 2017). Receptors were amplified or captured by 5' RACE. A second PCR of about 6 to 11 cycles was performed with a sample-barcoded 5' primer and a J-beta primer mix. The raw public reads went through TCRdb reprocessing: fastp at Q25, MiXCR clone calling, in-frame beta chains kept. Rows with one shared CDR3 protein collapse into an entry with the most common genes and DNA. Here the sample has over 1,500,000 distinct CDR3 sequences; around 42% occur a single time. The ten largest clones add up to roughly 24% of the sample. The sequenced sample consisted of blood. These receptors all stem from a human donor in good health.

The chain combines TRBV5-6 with TRBJ2-1, with a weak D call TRBD1 (5 bases). Gene TRBJ2-7 matches the end of the DNA better, so the J call may be wrong. CDR1 is SGHDT, CDR2 YYEEEE, per germline. The length of the CDR3 is 15 residues. The CDR3 sequence: CASSLYQGTYNEQYF. CDR3 nucleotide sequence: TGTGCCAGCAGCTTGTATCAGGGTACCTACAATGAGCAGTACTTC.

This sequence joins TRBV20-1 and TRBJ2-1; the match to TRBD2 covers 13 bases. The CDR3 spans 15 residues. The ends lost 2 bases at V and 5 bases at J; junction bases unmatched: 3. CDR1 DFQATT and CDR2 SNEGSKA come from the germline V gene (reference sequence). The CDR3 loop is CSARSGLAGNNEQFF. The DNA for the CDR3 is TGCAGTGCTAGATCGGGACTAGCGGGAAACAATGAGCAGTTCTTC.

The rearrangement uses TRBV3-1 and TRBJ2-5, with a tentative D call TRBD1 (5 bases). V lost 4 bases and J lost 6, with 12 bases in between. This CDR3 spans 13 amino acids. The germline V gene has CDR1 LGHDT and CDR2 YNNKEL (reference sequence). The CDR3, as DNA: TGTGCCAGCAGCCCTCAGGGTAGGCAGACCCAGTACTTC. It is translated as CASSPQGRQTQYF.

CDR3 sequence reads: CASSPQSSGEPQHF. Written as DNA, the CDR3 is TGCGCCAGCAGCCCTCAATCTTCAGGGGAACCCCAGCATTTT. This chain links TRBV4-3 with TRBJ1-5, with a weak D call TRBD1 (6 bases). V was clipped by 4 bases and J by 10 bases, with 17 bases between them. CDR3 length equals 14 residues. Germline assignment: CDR1 LGHNA and CDR2 YSLEER.

Only a few counts were recorded for this clonotype. The chain combines TRBV2 with TRBJ2-3; 7 bases align to TRBD2. V shed 7 bases and J 0 bases; nucleotides not matched to a gene: 16. The CDR3 has 18 residues. Germline V gene lookup returns CDR1 SNHLY and CDR2 FYNNEI. CDR3 bases: TGTGCCAGCACTGGCGGGGACTACACGGGGGACAGCACAGATACGCAGTATTTT. Its translation: CASTGGDYTGDSTDTQYF. The whole variable domain, filled in from reference TRBV2 and TRBJ2-3, reads EPEVTQTPSHQVTQMGQEVILRCVPISNHLYFYWYRQILGQKVEFLVSFYNNEISEKSEIFDDQFSVERPDGSNFTLKIRSTKLEDSAMYFCASTGGDYTGDSTDTQYFGPGTRLTVL.

This clonotype has only a few counts. This chain links TRBV6-5 with TRBJ2-4; either TRBD1 or TRBD2 may fit D (5 bases each). The end of the DNA aligns better with TRBJ2-7, so the J call may be wrong. Germline V gene data show CDR1 as MNHEY and CDR2 as SVGAGI. The CDR3 has 14 amino acids. CDR3 sequence (DNA): TGTGCCAGCAGTGGGGGTTTCTCAACCTACGAGCAGTACTTC. This codes for CASSGGFSTYEQYF.

This rearrangement joins TRBV11-2 to TRBJ2-7, with D possibly called TRBD1 or TRBD2 (5 bases each). Matching the DNA end better, TRBJ2-5 makes the J call doubtful. Germline V CDR1 and CDR2: SGHAT, FQNNGV. CDR3 size: 13 residues. CDR3 DNA sequence: TGTGCCAGCAAAAAGACGGGGCAGGAGACCCAGTACTTC. Protein product: CASKKTGQETQYF.

This clonotype has a handful of counts. CDR3 sequence reads: CSVRLAGMGTQYF. The CDR3 coding sequence is TGCAGCGTTCGGCTAGCGGGGATGGGGACCCAGTACTTC. The chain carries TRBV29-1 and TRBJ2-5, with 9 bases that match TRBD2. Germline CDR1 and CDR2: SQVTM and ANQGSEA. V lost 5 bases, J lost 7 bases, and 8 bases stayed unmatched. This CDR3 has 13 residues.

The chain carries TRBV25-1 and TRBJ2-1, with TRBD1 as a possible D gene (5 bases). The V gene's germline CDR1 is MGHDK and CDR2 SYGVNS. V lost 9 bases and J 12 bases, leaving 9 bases between the germline ends. The CDR3 spans 9 residues. The CDR3 loop is CARDTLQFF. The CDR3 DNA follows: TGTGCCAGGGACACATTGCAGTTCTTC.

The count of this clonotype is one. The rearrangement uses TRBV6-1 and TRBJ2-4, with 9 bases lining up with TRBD1. The CDR3 is 17 residues long. The J segment lost 0 bases and the V segment lost 6 bases, leaving 9 bases of the junction unmatched. Germline V CDR1 and CDR2: MNHNS, SASEGT. CDR3 in DNA: TGTGCCAGCAGAAGATTGGACAGGGGACTAGCCAAAAACATTCAGTACTTC. Translated, it gives CASRRLDRGLAKNIQYF.

Of note for this clonotype: Without the conserved terminal phenylalanine or tryptophan, this CDR3 likely stems from a read error. The chain uses TRBV4-2 and TRBJ2-2; no reliable D call. The CDR3 runs to 13 residues. Trimming pared 1 base from V and 6 bases from J, leaving 6 bases between. CDR1 is LGHNA and CDR2 is YNFKEQ in the germline V gene. In DNA, the CDR3 is TGTGCCAGCAGCCAAGCCGCGTCCGGGGAGCTGTTTCTT. Translated, it gives CASSQAASGELFL.

About this clonotype itself: One end of the junction does not line up with germline, which may come from a read error. The chain carries TRBV12-3 or TRBV12-4 and TRBJ2-3; TRBD1 is a possible D gene (6 bases). There are 13 residues in the CDR3. CDR3 amino acids: CASSGQQTDAQYF. Written as DNA, the CDR3 is TGTGCCAGCAGTGGACAGCAAACAGATGCGCAGTATTTT.

The rearrangement joins TRBV7-2 to TRBJ2-7, with D possibly being TRBD2 (6 bases). The V and J ends lost 5 bases and 3 bases respectively, with 14 bases between them. The CDR3 covers 14 residues. The germline CDR1 and CDR2 sequences are SGHTA and FQGNSA. DNA of the CDR3: TGTGCCAGCAGCACATCGGGGGAGGTCTACGAGCAGTACTTC. Residues: CASSTSGEVYEQYF.

This chain links TRBV5-1 with TRBJ2-6, with D tentatively TRBD1 or TRBD2 (6 bases each). Germline V gene data show CDR1 as SGHRS and CDR2 as YFSETQ. The CDR3 covers 18 residues. Trimming cost V 3 bases and J 2 bases, with 18 bases left between them. The CDR3 DNA is TGCGCCAGCAGCTGCAATCACAGGGAGGAGGCTGGGGCCAACGTCCTGACTTTC. Translation gives CASSCNHREEAGANVLTF.

The sample holds a few counts of this clonotype. This chain connects TRBV6-6 to TRBJ2-3; D remains ambiguous. The length of the CDR3 is 13 residues. CDR1 is MNHNY and CDR2 is SVGAGI in the germline V gene (reference sequence). V shed 6 bases and J shed 0 bases, with 7 bases lying between them. CDR3 nucleotides: TGTGCCAGCAGGGTTTCTAGCACAGATACGCAGTATTTT. Protein product: CASRVSSTDTQYF.

This clonotype was detected only a few times. The chain carries TRBV20-1 and TRBJ2-7; no firm D call. Trimming took off 1 base at V and 6 bases at J, with 10 bases between the two ends. Per germline, CDR1 DFQATT and CDR2 SNEGSKA (reference sequence). The length of the CDR3 is 12 residues. This CDR3 reads CSARGSGGEQYF. In nucleotides, the CDR3 is TGCAGTGCTAGAGGGTCTGGCGGCGAGCAGTACTTC.

The chain has TRBV13 and TRBJ1-2, with 7 bases that match TRBD1. The CDR3 covers 15 residues. Germline-derived CDR1 and CDR2 are PRHDT and FYEKMQ (reference sequence). After removal of 5 bases from V and 0 bases from J, the junction contained 6 bases not matched to a gene. The CDR3 DNA sequence: TGTGCCAGCAGCCCGAGGGACAGTTCTAACTATGGCTACACCTTC. It yields the protein CASSPRDSSNYGYTF.

The chain employs TRBV20-1 and TRBJ1-1; 8 nucleotides line up with TRBD1. The CDR3 contains 14 residues. Germline CDR1 DFQATT, CDR2 SNEGSKA (reference sequence). J lost 4 bases, V lost 6 bases, and 10 bases had no gene match. As DNA, the CDR3 is TGCAGTGCGGCCGGTGGTACAGGGGGCACTGAAGCTTTCTTT. Translated: CSAAGGTGGTEAFF.

The chain has TRBV15 and TRBJ2-5, with 11 positions matching TRBD2. The CDR3 runs 15 residues. From germline, CDR1 is LNHNV and CDR2 YYDKDF (reference sequence). J gave up 6 bases and V 4 bases, and 7 bases lay outside the gene matches. The CDR3: CATSISGGVHQTQYF. The CDR3 nucleotides read TGTGCCACCAGCATTAGCGGGGGGGTCCACCAGACCCAGTACTTC.

At least ten counts were recorded for this clonotype. The J gene is TRBJ2-1, the V gene TRBV5-1; D might be TRBD1 (6 bases). Trimming pared 0 bases from V and 7 bases from J, leaving 11 bases between. This CDR3 spans 14 amino acids. Germline-derived CDR1 and CDR2 are SGHRS and YFSETQ. The CDR3 DNA sequence: TGCGCCAGCAGCTTGGACAGGGTTGGGAATGAGCAGTTCTTC. This sequence encodes CASSLDRVGNEQFF.

The chain joins TRBV12-3 or TRBV12-4 to TRBJ1-1; tentative D call: TRBD1 (6 bases). There are 15 residues in the CDR3. Trimming took off 6 bases at V and 5 bases at J, with 19 bases between the two ends. DNA for the CDR3: TGTGCCAGCAGGGCGAGGGGGGGAGTGCGGACTGAAGCTTTCTTT. Its translation is CASRARGGVRTEAFF.

The rearrangement links TRBV14 to TRBJ2-2, with 8 nucleotides matching TRBD2. Germline values: CDR1 SGHDN, CDR2 FVKESK. Trimming at V came to 2 bases and at J to 4 bases, leaving 12 bases not matched to a gene. The CDR3 is made up of 18 amino acids. DNA for the CDR3: TGTGCCAGCAGCCAAACGAGCGGGGGATCCTTGGGCACCGGGGAGCTGTTTTTT. Residues: CASSQTSGGSLGTGELFF.

Of note for this clonotype: Being one base from a much bigger clone, this may be a read error. The chain joins TRBV12-3 or TRBV12-4 to TRBJ1-2; the match to TRBD1 covers 8 bases. This CDR3 is built from 13 residues. With V trimmed by 8 bases and J by 12 bases, 14 bases remained unmatched. The CDR3 DNA is TGTGCCAGCGCCAAGACAGGGGTGGGAGGCCACACCTTC. Its translation: CASAKTGVGGHTF.

This clonotype was detected only once. The chain couples TRBV5-5 to TRBJ2-1; no definite D call. V was shortened by 4 bases and J by 8 bases, with 13 bases between the two germline ends. Germline V gene data show CDR1 as SGHKS and CDR2 as YYEKEE (reference sequence). The CDR3 has 13 amino acids. The CDR3 nucleotides are TGTGCCAGCAGCCTCAGGATACGATATGAGCAGTTCTTC. It translates to CASSLRIRYEQFF.

The rearrangement links TRBV7-2 to TRBJ2-7, with 8 bases lining up with TRBD2. The V and J ends lost 5 bases and 4 bases, in that order; junction bases with no gene match: 10. The CDR3 sequence is 15 residues long. CDR1 is SGHTA and CDR2 is FQGNSA in the germline V gene. CDR3 loop: CASSAEAGASYEQYF. The CDR3 DNA reads as TGTGCCAGCAGCGCCGAAGCGGGGGCTTCGTACGAGCAGTACTTC. The full variable domain, in which reference TRBV7-2 and TRBJ2-7 provide the parts outside the CDR3, is GAGVSQSPSNKVTEKGKDVELRCDPISGHTALYWYRQSLGQGLEFLIYFQGNSAPDKSGLPSDRFSAERTGGSVSTLTIQRTQQEDSAVYLCASSAEAGASYEQYFGPGTRLTVT.

The CDR3 loop is CSARVAGGMGYTF. CDR3 sequence (DNA): TGCAGTGCTAGAGTGGCAGGGGGCATGGGCTACACCTTC. The V call is TRBV20-1, the J call TRBJ1-2; 8 positions agree with TRBD1. Germline assignment: CDR1 DFQATT and CDR2 SNEGSKA (reference sequence). This CDR3 spans 13 amino acids. V was pared by 1 base and J by 8 bases, with 6 bases of the junction left unmatched.

The chain carries TRBV7-2 and TRBJ2-7; 9 bases are a match to TRBD1. Germline-derived CDR1 and CDR2 are SGHTA and FQGNSA. With V trimmed by 5 bases and J by 4 bases, 6 bases remained unmatched. This CDR3 is built from 14 residues. CDR3 sequence (DNA): TGTGCCAGCAGCGGTCAACAGGGGGCATACGAGCAGTACTTC. Protein: CASSGQQGAYEQYF.

The chain couples TRBV3-1 to TRBJ2-5; D gene unclear. The last part of the DNA fits TRBJ2-7 better; the J call may be wrong. The CDR3 spans 13 residues. CDR1 is LGHDT and CDR2 is YNNKEL in the germline V gene (reference sequence). The CDR3 protein is CASSPESCYEQYF. The CDR3 DNA follows: TGTGCCAGCAGCCCAGAAAGCTGCTACGAGCAGTACTTC.

This chain connects TRBV12-3 or TRBV12-4 to TRBJ2-1; tentative D call: TRBD2 (5 bases). V lost 4 bases, J lost 9 bases, and 10 bases lay in between. This CDR3 is 12 amino acids long. CDR3 region: CASSSQLGEQFF. The CDR3 DNA reads as TGTGCCAGCAGTTCCCAACTAGGTGAGCAGTTCTTC.

The chain has TRBV18 and TRBJ1-1; D not certain. CDR1 KGHSH and CDR2 LQKENI come from the germline V gene. Trimming pared 2 bases from V and 4 bases from J, leaving 17 bases between. The length of the CDR3 is 16 residues. The CDR3 DNA reads TGTGCCAGCTCACCAAGAGGCGACACCCGGGGCACTGAAGCTTTCTTT. It specifies CASSPRGDTRGTEAFF.

The sample holds a few counts of this clonotype. This chain links TRBV2 with TRBJ2-4; weak D call: TRBD1 (5 bases). The DNA end favors TRBJ2-7, so the J call may be wrong. Germline loops: CDR1 SNHLY, CDR2 FYNNEI. CDR3 length: 15 amino acids. The CDR3 is CASSELAGITYEQYF. DNA for the CDR3: TGTGCCAGCAGTGAGCTGGCAGGGATTACCTACGAGCAGTACTTC.